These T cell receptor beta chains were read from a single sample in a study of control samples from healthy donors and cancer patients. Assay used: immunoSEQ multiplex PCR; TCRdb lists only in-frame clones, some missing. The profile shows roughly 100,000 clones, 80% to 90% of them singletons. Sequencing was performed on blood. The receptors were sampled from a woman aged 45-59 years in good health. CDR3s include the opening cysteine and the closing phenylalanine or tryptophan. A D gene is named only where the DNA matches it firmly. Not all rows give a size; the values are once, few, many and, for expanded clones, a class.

TGCGCCAGCAGCCAAGATGGAGGGACGGAGTCCTACGAGCAGTACTTC | CASSQDGGTESYEQYF | TRBV4-1 | . | . | TRBJ2-7
TGTGCCAGCAGCTTAAACAGTGGGAACACCGGGGAGCTGTTTTTT | CASSLNSGNTGELFF | TRBV7-3 | . | . | TRBJ2-2
TGCGCCAGCAGCCAAGCAAGGACTAGCGGGGGGGTGGACAATGAGCAGTTCTTC | CASSQARTSGGVDNEQFF | TRBV4-3 | . | TRBD2 | TRBJ2-1
TGCGCCAGCAGCCTCGACGGGGGCACCGGGGAGCTGTTTTTT | CASSLDGGTGELFF | TRBV5-1 | once | . | TRBJ2-2
TGTGCCAGCAGCCAAGGGGGGGGAAACTACGAGCAGTACTTC | CASSQGGGNYEQYF | TRBV3-1/TRBV3-2 | . | TRBD2 | TRBJ2-7
TGTGCCAGCAGCTTGGTTCCGACCCAATCGGAGGGCTACACCTTC | CASSLVPTQSEGYTF | TRBV5-4 | . | . | TRBJ1-2
TGTGCCAGCAGCCGGGACAGGGTCGACCAGCCCCAGCATTTT | CASSRDRVDQPQHF | TRBV7-2 | once | TRBD1 | TRBJ1-5
TGTGCCAGCAGCTATGAACAGGGTACCAAAAACATTCAGTACTTC | CASSYEQGTKNIQYF | TRBV7-2 | once | . | TRBJ2-4
TGTGCCACCTACTTGAGTTCAGGTGTGGACACTGAAGCTTTCTTT | CATYLSSGVDTEAFF | TRBV7-2 | . | . | TRBJ1-1
TGTGCCAGCAGCGTAGAGGTGGGCGCGAACACCGGGGAGCTGTTTTTT | CASSVEVGANTGELFF | TRBV9 | . | . | TRBJ2-2
TGCAGCGCTGAAACCGGGACAAAGGCTTTCTTT | CSAETGTKAFF | TRBV29-1 | . | . | TRBJ1-1
TGTGCCAGCAGCCAACAAGCGGGAGTATTCGACAATGAGCAGTTCTTC | CASSQQAGVFDNEQFF | TRBV7-3 | . | TRBD2 | TRBJ2-1
TGTGCCAGCAGCTTCGCACTAGCGGAGCCCCAGTACTTC | CASSFALAEPQYF | TRBV5-5 | . | TRBD2 | TRBJ2-5
TGTGCCAGCGCCACAGGACAGGGTTTCTACGAGCAGTACTTC | CASATGQGFYEQYF | TRBV28 | . | TRBD1 | TRBJ2-7
TGTGCCAGCAGCGGATCTGGAGGGCTTTATCAGCCCCAGCATTTT | CASSGSGGLYQPQHF | TRBV9 | . | . | TRBJ1-5
TGTGCCAGCAGCCCGGGGCTAGCGACAGATACGCAGTATTTT | CASSPGLATDTQYF | TRBV3-1/TRBV3-2 | . | . | TRBJ2-3
TGCGCCAGCAGCCCCCACTCGGGAGGCGAAGCTTTCTTT | CASSPHSGGEAFF | TRBV5-1 | . | . | TRBJ1-1
TGTGCCAGCAGTTACTCGAGTAGGGGCTCTGGAAACACCATATATTTT | CASSYSSRGSGNTIYF | TRBV6-5 | . | . | TRBJ1-3
TGCGCCAGCAGCCAAGAAGATCGAGCGAATCAGCCCCAGCATTTT | CASSQEDRANQPQHF | TRBV4-3 | . | . | TRBJ1-5
TGTGCCACCCAGGCGGTAGCGGGAGTTATTAATGAGCAGTTCTTC | CATQAVAGVINEQFF | TRBV11-3 | . | TRBD2 | TRBJ2-1
TGTGCCAGCCTAGGACGTTTAGAGACCCAGTACTTC | CASLGRLETQYF | TRBV6-5 | . | . | TRBJ2-5
TGTGCCAGCTCACCAAGGAAAGCCGGGACAGGGGACTGGGTATACAATGAGCAGTTCTTC | CASSPRKAGTGDWVYNEQFF | TRBV18 | . | TRBD1 | TRBJ2-1
TGCAGCGCTGATACACTAGCGACCACAGATACGCAGTATTTT | CSADTLATTDTQYF | TRBV29-1 | few | TRBD2 | TRBJ2-3
TGTGCCAGCAGAGGGGCTTCCTACGAGCAGTACTTC | CASRGASYEQYF | TRBV12-3/TRBV12-4 | . | . | TRBJ2-7
TGTGCCACCAGTGATCCCCGTTCCCCACTCGGAGGGGATGAGCAGTTCTTC | CATSDPRSPLGGDEQFF | TRBV24-1 | once | . | TRBJ2-1
TGCGCCAGCAGGCAACACAGTGACAATAATCAGCCCCAGCATTTT | CASRQHSDNNQPQHF | TRBV5-1 | . | . | TRBJ1-5
TGTGCCAGCAGCGGCGGGACTAGCAATCGAGATACGCAGTATTTT | CASSGGTSNRDTQYF | TRBV9 | . | TRBD2 | TRBJ2-3
TGTGCCAGCAGCATATGGGAGGGCGGGGCAGTAGATACGCAGTATTTT | CASSIWEGGAVDTQYF | TRBV7-2 | . | TRBD2 | TRBJ2-3
TGTGCCAGCAGCCCGTACAGGGGGGGGACAGATACGCAGTATTTT | CASSPYRGGTDTQYF | TRBV7-3 | . | . | TRBJ2-3
TGTGCCAGCAGTGAAGAAGTAAGGGGCACTAATGAAAAACTGTTTTTT | CASSEEVRGTNEKLFF | TRBV2 | . | . | TRBJ1-4
TGTGCCAGCAGCGTAGGACAGTGGAACACCGGGGAGCTGTTTTTT | CASSVGQWNTGELFF | TRBV9 | once | . | TRBJ2-2